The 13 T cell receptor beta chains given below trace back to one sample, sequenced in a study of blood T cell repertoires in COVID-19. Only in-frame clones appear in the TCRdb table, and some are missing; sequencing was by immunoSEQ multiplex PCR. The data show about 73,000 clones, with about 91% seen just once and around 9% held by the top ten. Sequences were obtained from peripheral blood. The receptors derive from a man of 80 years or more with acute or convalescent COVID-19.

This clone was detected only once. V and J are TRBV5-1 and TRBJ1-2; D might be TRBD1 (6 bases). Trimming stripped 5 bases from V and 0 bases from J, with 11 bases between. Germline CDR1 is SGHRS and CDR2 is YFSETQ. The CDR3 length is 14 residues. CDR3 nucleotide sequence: TGCGCCAGCAGAGAAGGGACAACTAACTATGGCTACACCTTC. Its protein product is CASREGTTNYGYTF.

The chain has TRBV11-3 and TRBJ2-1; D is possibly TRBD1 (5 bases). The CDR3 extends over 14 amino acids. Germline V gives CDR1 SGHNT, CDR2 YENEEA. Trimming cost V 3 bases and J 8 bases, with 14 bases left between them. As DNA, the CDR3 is TGTGCCAGCAGCTTCAGGCAGGGAAGGGATGAGCAGTTCTTC. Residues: CASSFRQGRDEQFF.

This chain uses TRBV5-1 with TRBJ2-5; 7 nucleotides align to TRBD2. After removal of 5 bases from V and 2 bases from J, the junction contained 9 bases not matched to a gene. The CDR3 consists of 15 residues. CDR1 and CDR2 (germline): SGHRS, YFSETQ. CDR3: CASSYSLAAQETQYF. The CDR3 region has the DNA TGCGCCAGCAGTTACTCGCTAGCGGCACAAGAGACCCAGTACTTC.

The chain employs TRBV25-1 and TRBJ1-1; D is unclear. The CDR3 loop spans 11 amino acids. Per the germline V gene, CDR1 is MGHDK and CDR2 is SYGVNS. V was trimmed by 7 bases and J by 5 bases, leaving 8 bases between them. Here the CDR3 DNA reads TGTGCCAGCACCCGTAATACTGAAGCTTTCTTT. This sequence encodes CASTRNTEAFF.

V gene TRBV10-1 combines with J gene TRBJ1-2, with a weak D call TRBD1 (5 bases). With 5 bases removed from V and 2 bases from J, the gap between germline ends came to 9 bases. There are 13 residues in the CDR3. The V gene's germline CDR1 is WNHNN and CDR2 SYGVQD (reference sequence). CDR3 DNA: TGCGCCAGCAGTCCCAACAGGAACTATGGCTACACCTTC. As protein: CASSPNRNYGYTF.

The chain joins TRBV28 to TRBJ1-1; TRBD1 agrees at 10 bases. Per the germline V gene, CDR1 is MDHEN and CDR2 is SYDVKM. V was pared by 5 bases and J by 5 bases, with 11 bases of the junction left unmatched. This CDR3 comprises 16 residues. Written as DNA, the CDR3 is TGTGCCAGCAGTCCCTACCTGACAGGGGGCCGGACTGAAGCTTTCTTT. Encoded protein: CASSPYLTGGRTEAFF.

This CDR3 reads CASSQTGELEAFF. CDR3 nucleotides: TGTGCCAGTAGTCAAACGGGGGAACTTGAAGCTTTCTTT. The chain recombines TRBV19 with TRBJ1-1; D is perhaps TRBD1 (5 bases). Germline V lookup: CDR1 LNHDA, CDR2 SQIVND (reference sequence). The CDR3 contains 13 residues. Trimming stripped 5 bases from V and 7 bases from J, with 14 bases between.

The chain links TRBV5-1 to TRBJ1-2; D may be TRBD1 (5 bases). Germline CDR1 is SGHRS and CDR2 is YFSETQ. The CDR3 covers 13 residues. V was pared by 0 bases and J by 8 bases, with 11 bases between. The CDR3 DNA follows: TGCGCCAGCAGCTTGGACCAGGGTCCCGGCTACACCTTC. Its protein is CASSLDQGPGYTF.

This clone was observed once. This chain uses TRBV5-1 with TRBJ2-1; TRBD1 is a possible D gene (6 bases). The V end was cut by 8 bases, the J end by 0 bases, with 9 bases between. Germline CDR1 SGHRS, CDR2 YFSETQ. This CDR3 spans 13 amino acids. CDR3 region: CASSQGSYNEQFF. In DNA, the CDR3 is TGCGCCAGTTCACAGGGCTCCTACAATGAGCAGTTCTTC.

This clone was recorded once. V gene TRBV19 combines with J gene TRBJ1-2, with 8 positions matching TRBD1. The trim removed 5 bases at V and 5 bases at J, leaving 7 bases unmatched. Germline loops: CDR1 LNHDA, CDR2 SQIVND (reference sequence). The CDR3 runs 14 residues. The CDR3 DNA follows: TGTGCCAGTAGTGCCCGGGACAGGACGTATGGCTACACCTTC. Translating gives CASSARDRTYGYTF. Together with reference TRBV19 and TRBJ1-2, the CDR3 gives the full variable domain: DGGITQSPKYLFRKEGQNVTLSCEQNLNHDAMYWYRQDPGQGLRLIYYSQIVNDFQKGDIAEGYSVSREKKESFPLTVTSAQKNPTAFYLCASSARDRTYGYTFGSGTRLTVV.

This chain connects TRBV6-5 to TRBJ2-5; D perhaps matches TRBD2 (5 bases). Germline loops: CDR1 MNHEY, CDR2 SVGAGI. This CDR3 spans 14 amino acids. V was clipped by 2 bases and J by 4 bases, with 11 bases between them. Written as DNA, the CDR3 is TGTGCCAGCAGTTACGGAGGCCCGACAGAGACCCAGTACTTC. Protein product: CASSYGGPTETQYF.

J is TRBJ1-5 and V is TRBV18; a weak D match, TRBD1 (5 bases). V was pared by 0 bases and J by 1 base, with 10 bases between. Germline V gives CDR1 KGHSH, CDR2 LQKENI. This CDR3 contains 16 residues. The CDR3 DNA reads TGTGCCAGCTCACCACCGGGAGGGGCGAGCAATCAGCCCCAGCATTTT. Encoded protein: CASSPPGGASNQPQHF.

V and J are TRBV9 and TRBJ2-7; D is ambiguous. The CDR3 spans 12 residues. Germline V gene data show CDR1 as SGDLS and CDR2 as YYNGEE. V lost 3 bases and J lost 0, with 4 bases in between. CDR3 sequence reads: CASSEASYEQYF. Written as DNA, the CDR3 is TGTGCCAGCAGCGAAGCCTCCTACGAGCAGTACTTC.